The 11 T cell receptor beta chains below come from one sample, sequenced in a study of STAT3 mutations in large granular lymphocyte leukemia. Findings and caveats of the study: In T-cell large granular lymphocyte leukemia, about half of patients showed multiple immunodominant subclonotypes.

Antigens of these TCRs are unknown. Only in-frame clones appear in the TCRdb table, and some are missing; sequencing was by immunoSEQ multiplex PCR. The sample lists 8,800 or so clones, roughly 90% occurring once. Material for sequencing was peripheral blood mononuclear cells. Receptors originate from a man aged 60-69 years with T-cell large granular lymphocyte leukemia. Some clones in this sample may be carry-over from other donors' samples.

The chain combines TRBV28 with TRBJ2-7; D is possibly TRBD1 or TRBD2 (5 bases each). Between the trimmed V and J ends, which lost 4 bases and 2 bases, there was a span of 15 bases. In germline, CDR1 is MDHEN, CDR2 SYDVKM. The CDR3 runs to 15 residues. In DNA form, the CDR3 reads TGTGCCAGCAGTTCACCGGGGCAGCACCCCTACGAGCAGTACTTC. It yields the protein CASSSPGQHPYEQYF.

The V gene is TRBV5-4, the J gene TRBJ1-4; no firm D call. Looked up from germline, CDR1 is SGHNT and CDR2 is YYREEE (reference sequence). This CDR3 has 15 residues. Deletions cut 0 bases from V and 6 bases from J, with 12 bases between. The CDR3 spells CASSLAGPGDEKLFF. CDR3 coding DNA: TGTGCCAGCAGCTTGGCGGGCCCCGGGGATGAAAAACTGTTTTTT.

V usage is TRBV19 and J usage is TRBJ2-2, with 11 bases lining up with TRBD1. V dropped 2 bases and J dropped 4; count of bases not matched to a gene: 9. CDR1 and CDR2 (germline): LNHDA, SQIVND (reference sequence). This CDR3 contains 18 residues. CDR3 amino acids: CASSINGGQGAGTGELFF. The CDR3 bases are TGTGCCAGTAGTATAAATGGTGGACAGGGGGCAGGCACCGGGGAGCTGTTTTTT.

The chain uses TRBV28 and TRBJ2-1; 8 bases match TRBD1. CDR1 is MDHEN and CDR2 is SYDVKM in the germline V gene. Unmatched junction bases numbered 6, after V lost 6 bases and J lost 2 bases. This CDR3 region has 15 residues. CDR3: CASSLDRVAYNEQFF. The CDR3 region has the DNA TGTGCCAGCAGCCTGGACAGGGTCGCCTACAATGAGCAGTTCTTC.

The chain combines TRBV6-1 with TRBJ1-5; TRBD1 matches at 9 bases. Germline V gives CDR1 MNHNS, CDR2 SASEGT. The trim removed 4 bases at V and 1 base at J, leaving 8 bases unmatched. CDR3 length equals 17 residues. The CDR3 region is CASSGGTGFSSNQPQHF. As DNA, the CDR3 is TGTGCCAGCAGTGGCGGGACAGGGTTCTCGAGCAATCAGCCCCAGCATTTT.

The chain uses TRBV29-1 and TRBJ2-2, with 9 bases matching TRBD2. Per germline, CDR1 SQVTM and CDR2 ANQGSEA. V dropped 6 bases and J dropped 7; count of bases not matched to a gene: 12. This CDR3 is 15 amino acids long. This CDR3 reads CSVPVAGGWGGELFF. CDR3 DNA: TGCAGCGTCCCGGTGGCGGGAGGGTGGGGCGGGGAGCTGTTTTTT.

The gene calls are TRBV5-1 and TRBJ2-3; no firm D call. Germline V gives CDR1 SGHRS, CDR2 YFSETQ. Deletions cut 0 bases from V and 3 bases from J, with 5 bases between. CDR3 length equals 13 residues. CDR3 nucleotide sequence: TGCGCCAGCAGCTTGGAAGCGACAGATACGCAGTATTTT. This encodes CASSLEATDTQYF.

V and J are TRBV12-5 and TRBJ2-7, with D perhaps TRBD1 (6 bases). Germline lookup yields CDR1 LGHNT and CDR2 FRNRAP. The CDR3 sequence is 15 residues long. The V end lost 6 bases, the J end lost 6 bases, and 21 bases lay between the germline ends. CDR3 amino acids: CASGPTDRGRGEQYF. As DNA, the CDR3 is TGTGCTAGTGGGCCAACGGACAGAGGCAGGGGCGAGCAGTACTTC.

V usage is TRBV7-9 and J usage is TRBJ1-2, with 7 bases aligning to TRBD1. Germline V gene data show CDR1 as SEHNR and CDR2 as FQNEAQ (reference sequence). CDR3 length: 13 amino acids. The J segment lost 10 bases and the V segment lost 6 bases, leaving 11 bases of the junction unmatched. The CDR3 spells CASSPPTGSIYTF. Here the CDR3 DNA reads TGTGCCAGCAGTCCGCCGACAGGGTCCATCTACACCTTC.

This chain uses TRBV6-4 with TRBJ2-2; 7 bases are shared with TRBD1. V shed 6 bases, J shed 2 bases, and the junction held 6 bases outside the gene matches. The CDR3 loop spans 15 amino acids. The germline V gene encodes CDR1 MRHNA and CDR2 SNTAGT. CDR3 protein: CASSLGQSNTGELFF. DNA of the CDR3: TGTGCCAGCAGCCTGGGACAGTCAAACACCGGGGAGCTGTTTTTT.

The chain employs TRBV5-1 and TRBJ2-1; D gene ambiguous. CDR1 is SGHRS and CDR2 is YFSETQ in the germline V gene. There are 13 residues in the CDR3. With 2 bases removed from V and 5 bases from J, the gap between germline ends came to 8 bases. CDR3 nucleotide sequence: TGCGCCAGCAGCTTAGGACCAAACAATGAGCAGTTCTTC. Protein: CASSLGPNNEQFF.